This is a list of T cell receptor beta chains from one sample in a study of T cells in Graves' hyperthyroidism and ophthalmopathy. Each CDR3 protein is one row after TCRdb ran MiXCR on the multiplex PCR reads. There are around 540,000 distinct CDR3 sequences in the sample; about 45% occur only once, and about 7.8% lies in the top ten. The sequencing sample was made of peripheral blood or thyroid tissue (not recorded which). These receptor sequences come from a woman aged 18-29 years with Graves' hyperthyroidism. The CDR3 runs from the conserved cysteine through the conserved F or W. Each record gives: clone size, D gene, CDR3 length, J gene, V gene, CDR3 protein, CDR3 DNA. D genes are given only for firm matches. Only some rows state a clone size, as once, few, many or a class for expanded clones.

>NA|NA|15|TRBJ1-5|TRBV7-3
CASSLSFGVGQPQHF
TGTGCCAGCAGCTTAAGTTTCGGGGTGGGTCAGCCCCAGCATTTT
>many|NA|14|TRBJ2-5|TRBV29-1
CSVERGSLTETQYF
TGCAGCGTTGAACGTGGCAGTCTAACGGAGACCCAGTACTTC
>NA|TRBD1|15|TRBJ1-1|TRBV6-6
CASSYGYPGQGEAFF
TGTGCCAGCAGTTACGGTTATCCGGGACAGGGTGAAGCTTTCTTT
>NA|TRBD1|11|TRBJ1-1|TRBV2
CASRRTGRAFF
TGTGCCAGCAGACGGACAGGGCGGGCTTTCTTT
>NA|NA|13|TRBJ1-2|TRBV5-1
CASSFDWSYGYTF
TGCGCCAGCAGCTTTGACTGGTCCTATGGCTACACCTTC
>NA|TRBD1|14|TRBJ1-5|TRBV25-1
CASSLSDREQPQHF
TGTGCCAGCTCACTCTCGGACAGGGAACAGCCCCAGCATTTT
>NA|NA|12|TRBJ2-5|TRBV4-2
CASSHGQETQYF
TGTGCCAGCAGCCACGGTCAGGAGACCCAGTACTTC
>many|NA|18|TRBJ1-6|TRBV7-2
CASSTRNCLSGQHSPLHF
TGTGCCAGCAGCACCCGTAATTGTCTTTCAGGGCAACATTCACCCCTCCACTTT
>NA|NA|15|TRBJ1-2|TRBV13
CASSRAARANYGYTF
TGTGCCAGCTCACGCGCAGCCAGGGCTAACTATGGCTACACCTTC
>NA|TRBD1|13|TRBJ2-7|TRBV20-1
CSARDRLLYEQYF
TGCAGTGCTAGGGACAGGCTACTCTACGAGCAGTACTTC
>NA|NA|17|TRBJ1-1|TRBV10-2
CASSHLVGGVGGPEAFF
TGCGCCAGCAGCCACTTAGTAGGGGGAGTGGGTGGCCCTGAAGCTTTCTTT
>NA|NA|17|TRBJ1-6|TRBV10-3
CAISESGGANENSPLHF
TGTGCCATCAGTGAATCGGGAGGGGCAAATGAAAATTCACCCCTCCACTTT
>NA|NA|14|TRBJ1-3|TRBV29-1
CSVELGTSGNTIYF
TGCAGCGTTGAGCTCGGGACCTCTGGAAACACCATATATTTT
>many|TRBD2|14|TRBJ2-2|TRBV29-1
CSVGASGNTGELFF
TGCAGCGTTGGGGCTAGCGGGAACACCGGGGAGCTGTTTTTT
>NA|NA|14|TRBJ1-6|TRBV10-3
CASRTGTGSSPLHF
TGTGCCAGCAGGACCGGGACGGGGAGTTCACCCCTCCACTTT
>NA|TRBD2|16|TRBJ2-7|TRBV7-2
CASSPGTSGLLWEQYF
TGTGCCAGCAGCCCCGGGACTAGCGGGCTCCTTTGGGAGCAGTACTTC
>NA|NA|14|TRBJ2-7|TRBV20-1
CSARDAGKSYEQYF
TGCAGTGCTAGAGATGCGGGCAAGTCCTACGAGCAGTACTTC
>NA|TRBD1|15|TRBJ2-5|TRBV2
CASLNIRGNQETQYF
TGTGCCAGTCTTAATATCAGGGGGAACCAAGAGACCCAGTACTTC
>NA|TRBD2|15|TRBJ2-7|TRBV6-6
CASSYIAGSNNEQYF
TGTGCCAGCAGTTACATAGCGGGAAGTAACAACGAGCAGTACTTC
>few|NA|14|TRBJ2-7|TRBV5-1
CASSLVAASYEQYF
TGCGCCAGCAGCTTGGTCGCAGCCAGCTACGAGCAGTACTTC